This T cell receptor (beta chain) was sequenced for a study of read filtering for tumor transcriptome and immune sequencing (dated by TCRdb to 2020 to 2021). Regarding the research as a whole: The cohort was composed of 16 to 20 male and roughly 13 female patients, with a mean age of approximately 72 years and an age range of roughly 45 to 80. By revised international staging, fewer than ten patients were R-ISS I, about 16 were R-ISS II and 6 or 7 were R-ISS III. After DNase treatment, whole-transcriptome libraries were prepared with the TruSeq RNA Access Library Prep Kit. TCR-region mapped reads per sample ranged from about 3.5 to 10.27 million with IR-seq versus only 85 to 1273 with RNA-seq. Using the same bone marrow samples, the study ran both targeted immune repertoire sequencing and bulk whole-transcriptome sequencing and then compared the TCR repertoires from each method. One main goal was a read-filtering strategy for immune repertoire data, in particular deciding whether clonotypes backed by only one read should be removed. What the authors observed across the whole study: Single-read clonotypes made up 80% to 85% of clonotypes but roughly 3.2% of total reads in IR-seq, and less than 75% of clonotypes and approximately 42% of reads in RNA-seq. Compared with RNA-seq, IR-seq captured clonotypes at much greater depth and more reliably, and a smaller IR-seq throughput was enough to identify most of the shared clonotypes. Rather than purified T cells, the sorted CD138-negative fraction was a mixed bone marrow immune population. The correlation between IR-seq and RNA-seq shared clonotype proportions rose when single-read clonotypes were removed.

Every patient had bone marrow sampled at the time of active disease. Bone marrow mononuclear cells were isolated by Ficoll-Hypaque density gradient centrifugation. Myeloma plasma cells were removed and CD138-negative cells were obtained by negative selection following labeling with CD138 magnetic microbeads on a MACS separator. Flow cytometry with CD138 antibodies on an Attune NxT was used to check how pure the isolated cells were. Total RNA was extracted with TRIzol reagent and quantified with a NanoDrop spectrophotometer. For each patient, paired RNA-seq and IR-seq were run on the CD138-negative bone marrow sample from that patient. Starting from approximately 400 ng RNA, TCR libraries were constructed with the Immunoverse kit using molecular barcoded adaptors that cover the alpha/delta and beta/gamma chains. The same RNA used for transcriptome sequencing was used for TCR library preparation. TCR libraries were sequenced on an Illumina HiSeq 4000 with 2 x 150 cycles. In the original analysis: Using MiXCR, which included quality filtering and error correction, TCR reads were aligned to human V, D, J and C references and then assembled into CDR3 clonotypes. The tcR package in R was used for analysis of clonotype counts and gene usage diversity. Raw mapping reads were checked after the RNA-seq reads had been mapped by STAR aligner version 2.5.3a onto the human GRCh37 genome. To test how sequencing depth affected the clonotypes detected, IR-seq fastq files were randomly downsampled with Seqtk 1.3. Clones were called with MiXCR by TCRdb after fastp trimmed the public reads at Q25, and only in-frame beta chains were retained. Rows are combined by CDR3 protein, so each entry shows the most common genes and DNA. None of the V and J calls come from the authors' own analysis; TCRdb made them. This sample gives about 130,000 distinct CDR3 sequences in total; 10% to 15% of them show up just once. The ten largest clonotypes hold roughly 11% of the sample.

The germline V gene gives CDR1 as MDHEN and CDR2 as SYDVKM. The CDR3 runs 14 residues from the cysteine to the phenylalanine. The kept DNA is CDR3 alone, 42 bases in frame from the first base. The junction shows trimming of 5 bases on V and 0 bases on J, plus 10 bases between the germline ends. This clonotype was found many times. Which antigen it targets is not known. No base-level quality is on record; no much larger clone is a single base apart. Sequences were obtained from a population of CD138-negative cells sorted from bone marrow. The cell subset or site tag for this specimen amounts to: bone marrow mononuclear cells depleted of CD138+ plasma/myeloma cells by negative magnetic selection. This sequence uses TRBV28 and TRBJ1-2; matching of 6 bases hints at TRBD1 as the D gene. This clonotype originated in a donor at least 40 years old with multiple myeloma. The CDR3 protein: CASSPGTPNYGYTF. The nucleotides read TGTGCCAGCAGTCCCGGGACACCTAACTATGGCTACACCTTC.